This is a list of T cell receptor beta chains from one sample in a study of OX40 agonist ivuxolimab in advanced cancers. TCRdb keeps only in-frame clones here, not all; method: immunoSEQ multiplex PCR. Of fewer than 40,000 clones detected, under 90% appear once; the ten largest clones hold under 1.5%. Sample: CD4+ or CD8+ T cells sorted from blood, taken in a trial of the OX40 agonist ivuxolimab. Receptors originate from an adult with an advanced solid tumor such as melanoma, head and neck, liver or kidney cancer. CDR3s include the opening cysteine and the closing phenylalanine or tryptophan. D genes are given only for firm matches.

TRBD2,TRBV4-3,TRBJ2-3,TGCGCCAGCAGCCAAGATAGAGGCGGGAGCGATACGCAGTATTTT,CASSQDRGGSDTQYF
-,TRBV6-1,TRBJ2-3,TGTGCCAGCAGTGAATCGGGCAGATATACGCAGTATTTT,CASSESGRYTQYF
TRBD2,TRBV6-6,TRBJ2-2,TGTGCCAGCAAGATAGCGGGAGGAACCGGGGAGCTGTTTTTT,CASKIAGGTGELFF
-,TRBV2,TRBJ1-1,TGTGCCAGCAGGAGGACGCTAAACACTGAAGCTTTCTTT,CASRRTLNTEAFF
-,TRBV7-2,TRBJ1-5,TGTGCCAGCAGCTTAACAATCAATAGCAATCAGCCCCAGCATTTT,CASSLTINSNQPQHF
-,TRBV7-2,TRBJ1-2,TGTGCCAGCAGCCCGGGACGGGCTCATGGCTACACCTTC,CASSPGRAHGYTF
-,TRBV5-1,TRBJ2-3,TGCGCCAGCAGCCTGCAGGGTGGTTCAGATACGCAGTATTTT,CASSLQGGSDTQYF
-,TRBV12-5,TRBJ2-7,TGTGCTAGTGGTTTGGCATTCTACGAGCAGTACTTC,CASGLAFYEQYF
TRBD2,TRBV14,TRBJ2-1,TGTGCCAGCAGCCCGGGACTAGCGGGAGTTTCGTATGAGCAGTTCTTC,CASSPGLAGVSYEQFF
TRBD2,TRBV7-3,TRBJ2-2,TGTGCCAGCAGCTTGGCTAGCGGGGATACCGGGGAGCTGTTTTTT,CASSLASGDTGELFF
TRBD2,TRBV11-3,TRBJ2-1,TGTGCCAGCAGCTCTAGCGGGGGGTTCTACAATGAGCAGTTCTTC,CASSSSGGFYNEQFF
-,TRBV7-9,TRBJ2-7,TGTGCCAGCAGCCTATCAGGCGAGCAGTACTTC,CASSLSGEQYF
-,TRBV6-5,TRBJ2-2,TGTGCCAGCAGTAAAACAATCAGGACCGGGGAGCTGTTTTTT,CASSKTIRTGELFF
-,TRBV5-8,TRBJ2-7,TGTGCCAGCAGCTCACTCCGGTACGAGCAGTACTTC,CASSSLRYEQYF
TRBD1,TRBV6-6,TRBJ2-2,TGTGCCAGCAGTAGAACAGGGGAAGGGGAGCTGTTTTTT,CASSRTGEGELFF
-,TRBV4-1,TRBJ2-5,TGCGCCAGCAGCAGGGGGGAGGGGTACCAAGAGACCCAGTACTTC,CASSRGEGYQETQYF
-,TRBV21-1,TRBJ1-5,TGTGCCAGCAGCCCCGGACAGGGGGCCGATCAGCCCCAGCATTTT,CASSPGQGADQPQHF
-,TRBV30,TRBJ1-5,TGTGCCTGGATTAAGGGCCTGCGCCGGAGCAATCAGCCCCAGCATTTT,CAWIKGLRRSNQPQHF